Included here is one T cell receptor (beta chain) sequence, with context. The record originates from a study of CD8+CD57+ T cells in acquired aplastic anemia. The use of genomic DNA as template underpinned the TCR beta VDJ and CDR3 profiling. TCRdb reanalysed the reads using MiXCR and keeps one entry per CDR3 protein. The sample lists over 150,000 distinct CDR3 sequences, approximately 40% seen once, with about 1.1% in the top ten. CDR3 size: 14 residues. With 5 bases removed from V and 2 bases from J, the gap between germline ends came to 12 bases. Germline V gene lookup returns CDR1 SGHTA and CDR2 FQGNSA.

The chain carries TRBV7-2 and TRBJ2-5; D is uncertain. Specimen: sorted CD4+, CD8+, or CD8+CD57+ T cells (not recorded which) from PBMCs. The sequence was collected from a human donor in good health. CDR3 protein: CASSKRVSQETQYF. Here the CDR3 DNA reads TGTGCCAGCAGCAAAAGGGTTAGTCAAGAGACCCAGTACTTC.